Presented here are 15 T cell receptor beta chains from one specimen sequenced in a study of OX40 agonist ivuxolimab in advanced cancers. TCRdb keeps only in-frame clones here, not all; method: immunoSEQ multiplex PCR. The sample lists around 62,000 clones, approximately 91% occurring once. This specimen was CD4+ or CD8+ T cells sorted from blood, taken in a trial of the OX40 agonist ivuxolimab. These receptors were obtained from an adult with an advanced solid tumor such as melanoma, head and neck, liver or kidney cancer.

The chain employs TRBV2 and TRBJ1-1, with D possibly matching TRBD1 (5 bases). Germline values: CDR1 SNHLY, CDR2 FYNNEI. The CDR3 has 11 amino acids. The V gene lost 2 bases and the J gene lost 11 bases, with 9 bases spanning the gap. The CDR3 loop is CASSESGTAFF. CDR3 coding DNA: TGTGCCAGCAGTGAATCTGGGACGGCTTTCTTT.

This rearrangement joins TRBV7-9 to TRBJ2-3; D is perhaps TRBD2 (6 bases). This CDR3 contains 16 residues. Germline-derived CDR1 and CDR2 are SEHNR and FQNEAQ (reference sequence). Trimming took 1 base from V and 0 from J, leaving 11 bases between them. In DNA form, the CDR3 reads TGTGCCAGCAGCTTAGAGCGCGGGGCTAGCACAGATACGCAGTATTTT. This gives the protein CASSLERGASTDTQYF. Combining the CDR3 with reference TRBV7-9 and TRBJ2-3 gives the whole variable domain DTGVSQNPRHKITKRGQNVTFRCDPISEHNRLYWYRQTLGQGPEFLTYFQNEAQLEKSRLLSDRFSAERPKGSFSTLEIQRTEQGDSAMYLCASSLERGASTDTQYFGPGTRLTVL.

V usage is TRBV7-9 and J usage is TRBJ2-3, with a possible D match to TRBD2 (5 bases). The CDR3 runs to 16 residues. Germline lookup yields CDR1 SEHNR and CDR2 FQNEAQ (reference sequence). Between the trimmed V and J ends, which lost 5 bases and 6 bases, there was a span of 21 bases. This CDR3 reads CASSPRLSLAGDTQYF. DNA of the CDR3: TGTGCCAGCAGCCCTCGCCTCTCCCTAGCCGGGGATACGCAGTATTTT.

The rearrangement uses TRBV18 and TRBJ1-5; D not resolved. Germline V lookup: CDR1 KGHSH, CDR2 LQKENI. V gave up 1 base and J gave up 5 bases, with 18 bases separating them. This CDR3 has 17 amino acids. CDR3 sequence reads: CASSPLAVLSPDQPQHF. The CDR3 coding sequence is TGTGCCAGCTCACCACTGGCAGTTCTATCCCCGGATCAGCCCCAGCATTTT.

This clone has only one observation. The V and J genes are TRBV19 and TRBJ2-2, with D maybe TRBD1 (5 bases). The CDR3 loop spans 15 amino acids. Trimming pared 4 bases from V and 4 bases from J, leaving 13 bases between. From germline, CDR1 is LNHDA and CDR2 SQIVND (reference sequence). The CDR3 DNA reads TGTGCCAGTAGTAGCACAGGTGTCGGCACCGGGGAGCTGTTTTTT. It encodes CASSSTGVGTGELFF.

CDR3 nucleotides: TGTGCCAGCAGCTCGGGACTAGCGGGAGATGAGCAGTTCTTC. Translation gives CASSSGLAGDEQFF. The chain uses TRBV7-9 and TRBJ2-1; 14 bases align to TRBD2. CDR3 length: 14 residues. The ends lost 4 bases at V and 8 bases at J; junction bases unmatched: 1. Germline loops: CDR1 SEHNR, CDR2 FQNEAQ (reference sequence).

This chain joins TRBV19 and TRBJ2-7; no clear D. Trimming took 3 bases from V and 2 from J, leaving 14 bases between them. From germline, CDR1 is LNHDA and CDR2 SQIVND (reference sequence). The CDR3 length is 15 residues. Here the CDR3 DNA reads TGTGCCAGTAGTATTTCACGGATGATGACCTACGAGCAGTACTTC. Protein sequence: CASSISRMMTYEQYF.

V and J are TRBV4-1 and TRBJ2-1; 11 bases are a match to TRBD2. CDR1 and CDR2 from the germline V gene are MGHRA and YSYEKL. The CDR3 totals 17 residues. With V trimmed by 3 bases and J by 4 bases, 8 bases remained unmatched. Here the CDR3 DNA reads TGCGCCAGCAGCCACGCACCGGGGACTAGCGGTTACAATGAGCAGTTCTTC. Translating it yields CASSHAPGTSGYNEQFF.

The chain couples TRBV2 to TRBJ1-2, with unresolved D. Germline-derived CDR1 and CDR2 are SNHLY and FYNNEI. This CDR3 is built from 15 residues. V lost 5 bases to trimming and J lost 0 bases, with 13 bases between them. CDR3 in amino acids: CASSISGETNYGYTF. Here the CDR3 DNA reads TGTGCCAGCAGTATTTCGGGCGAGACTAACTATGGCTACACCTTC.

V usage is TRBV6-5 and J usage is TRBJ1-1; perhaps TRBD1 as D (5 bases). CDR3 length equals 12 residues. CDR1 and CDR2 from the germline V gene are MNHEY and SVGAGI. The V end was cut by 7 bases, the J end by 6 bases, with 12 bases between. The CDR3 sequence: CASTGLYAEAFF. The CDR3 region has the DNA TGTGCCAGCACAGGGCTGTACGCTGAAGCTTTCTTT.

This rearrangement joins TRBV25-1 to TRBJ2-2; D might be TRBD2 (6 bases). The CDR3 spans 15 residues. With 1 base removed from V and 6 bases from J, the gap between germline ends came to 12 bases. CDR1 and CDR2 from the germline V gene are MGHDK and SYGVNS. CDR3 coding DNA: TGTGCCAGCAGTGAATCCGGGGGTTGGGCCGGGGAGCTGTTTTTT. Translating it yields CASSESGGWAGELFF.

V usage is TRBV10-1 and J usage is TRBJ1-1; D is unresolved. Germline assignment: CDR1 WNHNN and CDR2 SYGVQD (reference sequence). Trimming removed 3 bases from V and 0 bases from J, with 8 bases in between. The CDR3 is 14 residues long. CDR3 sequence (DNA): TGCGCCAGCAGTGAAGGGCGGATGAACACTGAAGCTTTCTTT. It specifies CASSEGRMNTEAFF.

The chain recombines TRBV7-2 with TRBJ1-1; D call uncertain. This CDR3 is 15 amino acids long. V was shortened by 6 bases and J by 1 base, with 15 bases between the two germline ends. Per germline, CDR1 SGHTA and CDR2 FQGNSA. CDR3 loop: CASRADRAGNTEAFF. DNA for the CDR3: TGTGCCAGCAGGGCCGATCGGGCGGGGAACACTGAAGCTTTCTTT.

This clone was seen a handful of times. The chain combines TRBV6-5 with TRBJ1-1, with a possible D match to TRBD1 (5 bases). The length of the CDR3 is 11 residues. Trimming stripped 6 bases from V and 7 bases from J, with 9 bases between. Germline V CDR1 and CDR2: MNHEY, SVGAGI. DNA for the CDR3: TGTGCCAGCAGATCGACAGATGAAGCTTTCTTT. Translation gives CASRSTDEAFF.

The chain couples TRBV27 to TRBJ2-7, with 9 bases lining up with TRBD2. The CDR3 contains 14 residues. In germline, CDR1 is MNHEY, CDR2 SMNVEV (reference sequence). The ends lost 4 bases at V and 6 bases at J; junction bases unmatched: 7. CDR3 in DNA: TGTGCCAGCAGTTATGGGACTAGCTCTGCCGAGCAGTACTTC. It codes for CASSYGTSSAEQYF.